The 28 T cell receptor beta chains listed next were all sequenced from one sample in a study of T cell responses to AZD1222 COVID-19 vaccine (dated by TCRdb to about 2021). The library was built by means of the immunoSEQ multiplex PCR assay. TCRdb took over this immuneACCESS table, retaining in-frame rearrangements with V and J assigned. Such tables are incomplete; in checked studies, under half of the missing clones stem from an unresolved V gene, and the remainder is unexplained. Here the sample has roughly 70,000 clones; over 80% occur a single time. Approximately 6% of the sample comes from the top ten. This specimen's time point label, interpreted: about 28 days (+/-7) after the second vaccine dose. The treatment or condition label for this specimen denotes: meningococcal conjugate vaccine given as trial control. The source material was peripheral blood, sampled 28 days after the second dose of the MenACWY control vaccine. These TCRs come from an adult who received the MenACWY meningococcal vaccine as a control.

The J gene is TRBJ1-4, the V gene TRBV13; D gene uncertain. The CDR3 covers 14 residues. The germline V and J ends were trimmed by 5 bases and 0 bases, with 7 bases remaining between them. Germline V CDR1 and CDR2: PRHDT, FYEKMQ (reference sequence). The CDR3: CASSGQATNEKLFF. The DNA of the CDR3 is TGTGCCAGCAGCGGGCAGGCAACTAATGAAAAACTGTTTTTT. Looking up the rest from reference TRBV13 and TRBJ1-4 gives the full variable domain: AAGVIQSPRHLIKEKRETATLKCYPIPRHDTVYWYQQGPGQDPQFLISFYEKMQSDKGSIPDRFSAQQFSDYHSELNMSSLELGDSALYFCASSGQATNEKLFFGSGTQLSVL.

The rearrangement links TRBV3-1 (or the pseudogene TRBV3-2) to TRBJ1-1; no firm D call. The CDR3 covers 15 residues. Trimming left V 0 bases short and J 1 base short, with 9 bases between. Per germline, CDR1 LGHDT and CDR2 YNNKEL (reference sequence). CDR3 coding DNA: TGTGCCAGCAGCCAAGATCCCGGACCGAACACTGAAGCTTTCTTT. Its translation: CASSQDPGPNTEAFF.

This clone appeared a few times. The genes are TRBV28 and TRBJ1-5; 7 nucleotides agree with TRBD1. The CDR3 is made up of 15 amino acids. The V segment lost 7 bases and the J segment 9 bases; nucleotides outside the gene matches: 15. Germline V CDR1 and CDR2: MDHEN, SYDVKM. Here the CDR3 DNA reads TGTGCCAGCACCGCCGCTCCGACAGGGTTAAGGCCCCAGCATTTT. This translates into CASTAAPTGLRPQHF. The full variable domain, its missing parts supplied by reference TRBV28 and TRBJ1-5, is DVKVTQSSRYLVKRTGEKVFLECVQDMDHENMFWYRQDPGLGLRLIYFSYDVKMKEKGDIPEGYSVSREKKERFSLILESASTNQTSMYLCASTAAPTGLRPQHFGDGTRLSIL.

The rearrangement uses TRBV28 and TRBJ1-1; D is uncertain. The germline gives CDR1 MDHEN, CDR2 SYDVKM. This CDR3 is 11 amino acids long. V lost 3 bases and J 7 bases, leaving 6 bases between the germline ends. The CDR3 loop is CASSFAREAFF. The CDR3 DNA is TGTGCCAGCAGTTTTGCCCGTGAAGCTTTCTTT.

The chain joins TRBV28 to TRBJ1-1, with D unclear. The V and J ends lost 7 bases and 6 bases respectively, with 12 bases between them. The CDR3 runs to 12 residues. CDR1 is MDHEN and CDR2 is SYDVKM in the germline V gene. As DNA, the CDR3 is TGTGCCAGCAAAAGGCCAGGACCTGAAGCTTTCTTT. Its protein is CASKRPGPEAFF.

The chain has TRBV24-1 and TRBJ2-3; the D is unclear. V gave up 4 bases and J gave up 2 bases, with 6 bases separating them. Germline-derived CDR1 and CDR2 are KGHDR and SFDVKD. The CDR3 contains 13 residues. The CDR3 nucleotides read TGTGCCACCAGTGAGCGGACCACAGATACGCAGTATTTT. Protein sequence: CATSERTTDTQYF.

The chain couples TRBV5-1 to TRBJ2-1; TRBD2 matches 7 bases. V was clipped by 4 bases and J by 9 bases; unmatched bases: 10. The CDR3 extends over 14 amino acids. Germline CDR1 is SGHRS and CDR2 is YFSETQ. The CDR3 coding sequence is TGCGCCAGCAGCCCCGGGACTCCGGGAGGTGAGCAGTTCTTC. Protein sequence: CASSPGTPGGEQFF.

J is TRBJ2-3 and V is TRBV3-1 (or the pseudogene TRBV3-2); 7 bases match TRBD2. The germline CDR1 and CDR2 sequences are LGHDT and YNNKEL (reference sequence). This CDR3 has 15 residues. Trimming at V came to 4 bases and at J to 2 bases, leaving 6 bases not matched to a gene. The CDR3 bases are TGTGCCAGCAGCCTGTTTGGGACTACCACAGATACGCAGTATTTT. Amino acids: CASSLFGTTTDTQYF.

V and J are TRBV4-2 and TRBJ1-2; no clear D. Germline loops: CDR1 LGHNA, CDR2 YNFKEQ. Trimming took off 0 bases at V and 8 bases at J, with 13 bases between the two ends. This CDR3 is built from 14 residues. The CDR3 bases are TGTGCCAGCAGCCAAGATGAAGGGTTGCGAGGCTACACCTTC. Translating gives CASSQDEGLRGYTF.

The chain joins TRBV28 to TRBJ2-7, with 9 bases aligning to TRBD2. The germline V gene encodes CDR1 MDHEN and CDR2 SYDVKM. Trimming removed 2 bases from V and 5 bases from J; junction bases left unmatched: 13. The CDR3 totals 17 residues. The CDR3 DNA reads TGTGCCAGCAGTTTAGGGGGTTTTAGCGGGAGAGGTAACGAGCAGTACTTC. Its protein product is CASSLGGFSGRGNEQYF.

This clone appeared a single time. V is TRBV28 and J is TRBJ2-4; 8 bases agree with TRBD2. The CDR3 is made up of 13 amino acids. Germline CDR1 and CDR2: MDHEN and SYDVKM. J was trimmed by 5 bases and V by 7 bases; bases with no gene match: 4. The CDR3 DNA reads TGTGCCAGCATCCGGACTAGCCAAAACATTCAGTACTTC. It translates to CASIRTSQNIQYF. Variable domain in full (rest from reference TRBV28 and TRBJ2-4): DVKVTQSSRYLVKRTGEKVFLECVQDMDHENMFWYRQDPGLGLRLIYFSYDVKMKEKGDIPEGYSVSREKKERFSLILESASTNQTSMYLCASIRTSQNIQYFGAGTRLSVL.

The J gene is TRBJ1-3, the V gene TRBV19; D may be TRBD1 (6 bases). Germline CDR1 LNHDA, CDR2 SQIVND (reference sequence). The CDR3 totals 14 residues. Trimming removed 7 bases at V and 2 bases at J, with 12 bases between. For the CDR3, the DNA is TGTGCCAGTATCCCCAACAGGGCTGGAAACACCATATATTTT. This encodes CASIPNRAGNTIYF.

CDR3 in DNA: TGTGCCAGCAGTTCGACTAGCGGGAGAGGCCTCCACGAGACCCAGTACTTC. Translation gives CASSSTSGRGLHETQYF. V is TRBV2 and J is TRBJ2-5, with 12 bases that match TRBD2. This CDR3 region has 17 residues. Germline CDR1 and CDR2: SNHLY and FYNNEI. V trimming: 5 bases; J trimming: 5 bases; junction bases outside the gene matches: 12. Using reference TRBV2 and TRBJ2-5 for the parts outside the CDR3, the full variable domain is EPEVTQTPSHQVTQMGQEVILRCVPISNHLYFYWYRQILGQKVEFLVSFYNNEISEKSEIFDDQFSVERPDGSNFTLKIRSTKLEDSAMYFCASSSTSGRGLHETQYFGPGTRLLVL.

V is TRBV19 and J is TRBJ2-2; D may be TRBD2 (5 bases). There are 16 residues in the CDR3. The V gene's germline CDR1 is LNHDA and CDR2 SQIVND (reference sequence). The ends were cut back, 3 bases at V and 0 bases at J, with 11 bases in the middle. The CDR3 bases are TGTGCCAGTAGTATTCCTGGCGGGCCGAACACCGGGGAGCTGTTTTTT. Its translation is CASSIPGGPNTGELFF.

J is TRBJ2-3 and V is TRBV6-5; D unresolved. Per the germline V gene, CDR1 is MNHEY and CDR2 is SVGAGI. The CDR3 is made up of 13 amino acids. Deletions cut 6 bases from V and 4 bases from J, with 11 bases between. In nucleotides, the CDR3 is TGTGCCAGCAGAGACTCGTCCGCAGATACGCAGTATTTT. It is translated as CASRDSSADTQYF.

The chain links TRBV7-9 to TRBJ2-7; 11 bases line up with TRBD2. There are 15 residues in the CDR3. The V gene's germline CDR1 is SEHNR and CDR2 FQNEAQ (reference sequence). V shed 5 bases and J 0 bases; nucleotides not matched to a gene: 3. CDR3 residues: CASSGTSGTSYEQYF. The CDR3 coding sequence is TGTGCCAGCAGCGGGACTAGCGGAACCTCCTACGAGCAGTACTTC.

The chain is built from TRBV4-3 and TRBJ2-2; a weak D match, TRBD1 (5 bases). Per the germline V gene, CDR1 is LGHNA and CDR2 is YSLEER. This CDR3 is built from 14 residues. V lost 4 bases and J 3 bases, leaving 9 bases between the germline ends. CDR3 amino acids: CASSLLGDTGELFF. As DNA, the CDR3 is TGCGCCAGCAGCCTCTTAGGGGACACCGGGGAGCTGTTTTTT.

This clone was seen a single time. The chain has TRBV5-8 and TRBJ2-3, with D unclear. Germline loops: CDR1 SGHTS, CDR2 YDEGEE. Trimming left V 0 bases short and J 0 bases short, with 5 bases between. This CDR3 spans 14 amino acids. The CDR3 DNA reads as TGTGCCAGCAGCTTGGCTCTTAGCACAGATACGCAGTATTTT. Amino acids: CASSLALSTDTQYF.

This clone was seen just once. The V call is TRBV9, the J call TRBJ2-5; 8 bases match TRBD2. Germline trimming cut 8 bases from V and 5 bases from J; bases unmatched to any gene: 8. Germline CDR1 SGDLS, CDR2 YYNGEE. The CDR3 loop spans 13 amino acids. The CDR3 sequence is CASDGGADETQYF. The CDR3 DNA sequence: TGTGCCAGTGACGGGGGGGCGGACGAGACCCAGTACTTC.

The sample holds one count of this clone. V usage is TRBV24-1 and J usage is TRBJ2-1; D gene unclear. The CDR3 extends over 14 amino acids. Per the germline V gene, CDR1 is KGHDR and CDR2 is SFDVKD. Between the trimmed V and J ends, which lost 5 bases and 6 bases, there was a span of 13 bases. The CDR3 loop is CATSALSYPNEQFF. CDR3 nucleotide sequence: TGTGCCACCAGTGCCTTGAGCTACCCCAATGAGCAGTTCTTC.

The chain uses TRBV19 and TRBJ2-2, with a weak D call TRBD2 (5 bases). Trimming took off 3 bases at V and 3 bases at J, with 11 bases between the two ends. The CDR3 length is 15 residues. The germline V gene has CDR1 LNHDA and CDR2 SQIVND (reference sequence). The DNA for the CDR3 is TGTGCCAGTAGTATGCAGGACGGGGACACCGGGGAGCTGTTTTTT. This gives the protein CASSMQDGDTGELFF.

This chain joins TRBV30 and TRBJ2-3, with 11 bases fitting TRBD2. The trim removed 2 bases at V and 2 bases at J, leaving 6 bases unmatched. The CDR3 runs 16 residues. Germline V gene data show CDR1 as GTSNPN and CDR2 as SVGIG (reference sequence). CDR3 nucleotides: TGTGCCTGGAGTACCGGACTAGCGGGCTTCACAGATACGCAGTATTTT. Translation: CAWSTGLAGFTDTQYF.

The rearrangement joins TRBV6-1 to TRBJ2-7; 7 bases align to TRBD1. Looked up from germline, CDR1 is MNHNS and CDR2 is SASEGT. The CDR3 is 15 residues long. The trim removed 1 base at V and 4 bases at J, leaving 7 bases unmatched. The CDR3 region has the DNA TGTGCCAGCAGTGAAGTTGGGACAGCTTTTTACGAGCAGTACTTC. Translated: CASSEVGTAFYEQYF.

CDR3 coding DNA: TGTGCCAGTGGGACAGGGGGCGGCGAAAAACTGTTTTTT. This translates into CASGTGGGEKLFF. The chain recombines TRBV27 with TRBJ1-4; 12 bases are shared with TRBD1. From germline, CDR1 is MNHEY and CDR2 SMNVEV (reference sequence). The CDR3 loop spans 13 amino acids. The J segment lost 8 bases and the V segment lost 9 bases, leaving 4 bases of the junction unmatched.

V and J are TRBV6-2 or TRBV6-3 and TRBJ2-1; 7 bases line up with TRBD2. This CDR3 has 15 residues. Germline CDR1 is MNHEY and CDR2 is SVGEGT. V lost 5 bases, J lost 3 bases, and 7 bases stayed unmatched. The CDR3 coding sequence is TGTGCCAGCAGTCTCCCTAGCGGATACTACAATGAGCAGTTCTTC. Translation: CASSLPSGYYNEQFF.

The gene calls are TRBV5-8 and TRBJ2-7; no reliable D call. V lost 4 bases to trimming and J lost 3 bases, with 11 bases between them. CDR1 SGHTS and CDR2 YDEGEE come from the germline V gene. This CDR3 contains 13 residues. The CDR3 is CASSRSDGYEQYF. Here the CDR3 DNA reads TGTGCCAGCAGCAGAAGCGACGGCTACGAGCAGTACTTC. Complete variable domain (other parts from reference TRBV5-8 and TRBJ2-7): EAGVTQSPTHLIKTRGQQATLRCSPISGHTSVYWYQQALGLGLQFLLWYDEGEERNRGNFPPRFSGRQFPNYSSELNVNALELEDSALYLCASSRSDGYEQYFGPGTRLTVT.

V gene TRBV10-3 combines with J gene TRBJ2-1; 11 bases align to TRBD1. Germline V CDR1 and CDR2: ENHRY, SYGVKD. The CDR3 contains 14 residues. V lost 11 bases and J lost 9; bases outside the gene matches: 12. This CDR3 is CALSPGQGVPEQFF. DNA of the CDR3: TGTGCCCTGTCGCCGGGACAGGGGGTTCCTGAGCAGTTCTTC.

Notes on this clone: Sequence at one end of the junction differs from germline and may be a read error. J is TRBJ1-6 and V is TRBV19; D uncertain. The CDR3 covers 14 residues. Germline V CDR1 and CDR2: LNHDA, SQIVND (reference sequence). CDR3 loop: CACRIDAYNSPLHF. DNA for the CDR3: TGTGCCTGTAGAATCGACGCCTATAATTCACCCCTCCACTTT.